Listed below are T cell receptor beta chains from one sample, sequenced in a study of T cells after yellow fever vaccination. MiXCR was run by TCRdb on the 5' RACE reads, yielding one entry per CDR3 protein. The table shows some 120,000 distinct CDR3 sequences, with roughly 15% occurring only once. The sample was CD8+ T cells sorted from PBMCs, taken 5 days after the yellow fever booster vaccination. These TCRs come from a man younger than 35 who received the YFV17D yellow fever vaccine. Both conserved end residues are part of each CDR3. Each record gives: clone size, J gene, V gene, D gene, CDR3 DNA, CDR3 protein. D genes are given only for firm matches. Clone size is shown for a subset of rows, as once, few, many or a class of expanded clone.

clone size: few; J gene: TRBJ2-7; V gene: TRBV9; D gene: NA; CDR3 DNA: TGTGCCAGCAGCGATGGGGCATTAGGGAGCGAGCAGTACTTC; CDR3 protein: CASSDGALGSEQYF
clone size: NA; J gene: TRBJ2-7; V gene: TRBV6-5; D gene: NA; CDR3 DNA: TGTGCCAGCAGTTACTCTAGCAGCTCCTACGAGCAGTACTTC; CDR3 protein: CASSYSSSSYEQYF
clone size: NA; J gene: TRBJ2-2; V gene: TRBV9; D gene: NA; CDR3 DNA: TGTGCCAGCAGCGTAGTAGAGACGGACCACACCGGGGAGCTGTTTTTT; CDR3 protein: CASSVVETDHTGELFF
clone size: few; J gene: TRBJ1-6; V gene: TRBV6-6; D gene: NA; CDR3 DNA: TGTGCCAGCAGCTTAGGGTATCCGAATTCACCCCTCCACTTT; CDR3 protein: CASSLGYPNSPLHF
clone size: few; J gene: TRBJ2-2; V gene: TRBV7-2; D gene: NA; CDR3 DNA: TGTGCCAGCAGCTTCGGGGGTTCTGACACCGGGGAGCTGTTTTTT; CDR3 protein: CASSFGGSDTGELFF
clone size: few; J gene: TRBJ2-5; V gene: TRBV10-3; D gene: NA; CDR3 DNA: TGTGCCAACAGTATCTCTATTCAAGAGACCCAGTACTTC; CDR3 protein: CANSISIQETQYF
clone size: medium-sized; J gene: TRBJ2-7; V gene: TRBV10-2; D gene: NA; CDR3 DNA: TGCGCCAGCAGGCCTGGGGACTCCTACGAGCAGTACTTC; CDR3 protein: CASRPGDSYEQYF
clone size: many; J gene: TRBJ2-1; V gene: TRBV5-1; D gene: NA; CDR3 DNA: TGCGCCAGCAGCTTGGCAGTCCTAACAAACAATGAGCAGTTCTTC; CDR3 protein: CASSLAVLTNNEQFF
clone size: few; J gene: TRBJ2-5; V gene: TRBV4-3; D gene: NA; CDR3 DNA: TGCGCCAGCAGCCAAGGAGTTGCATATGGGAGGCCCCAAGAGACCCAGTACTTC; CDR3 protein: CASSQGVAYGRPQETQYF
clone size: NA; J gene: TRBJ1-1; V gene: TRBV6-6; D gene: NA; CDR3 DNA: TGTGCCAGCAGTAGTCTCATGAACACTGAAGCTTTCTTT; CDR3 protein: CASSSLMNTEAFF
clone size: few; J gene: TRBJ1-1; V gene: TRBV12-3/TRBV12-4; D gene: NA; CDR3 DNA: TGTGCCAGCAGTTTATCGTTGCTTGACAATGAAGCTTTCTTT; CDR3 protein: CASSLSLLDNEAFF
clone size: NA; J gene: TRBJ2-7; V gene: TRBV5-1; D gene: NA; CDR3 DNA: TGCGCCAGCAGCCCCCGAGGTCGCGAGCAGTACTTC; CDR3 protein: CASSPRGREQYF
clone size: few; J gene: TRBJ2-3; V gene: TRBV28; D gene: NA; CDR3 DNA: TGTGCCAGCAGCCCCTCCGGGGCAGATACGCAGTATTTT; CDR3 protein: CASSPSGADTQYF
clone size: few; J gene: TRBJ2-1; V gene: TRBV29-1; D gene: NA; CDR3 DNA: TGCAGCGTTGTTGAACCAACCTACAATGAGCAGTTCTTC; CDR3 protein: CSVVEPTYNEQFF
clone size: NA; J gene: TRBJ1-5; V gene: TRBV12-3/TRBV12-4; D gene: NA; CDR3 DNA: TGTGCCAGCAGTCTGGGGGCGCCTAATGGTCAGCCCCAGCATTTT; CDR3 protein: CASSLGAPNGQPQHF
clone size: few; J gene: TRBJ2-4; V gene: TRBV18; D gene: NA; CDR3 DNA: TGTGCCAGCTCACCCCAGGAGGTTAAAAACATTCAGTACTTC; CDR3 protein: CASSPQEVKNIQYF
clone size: NA; J gene: TRBJ2-4; V gene: TRBV7-9; D gene: NA; CDR3 DNA: TGTGCCAGCAGCTATGCAGGAGTAGCCAAAAACATTCAGTACTTC; CDR3 protein: CASSYAGVAKNIQYF
clone size: many; J gene: TRBJ1-1; V gene: TRBV5-1; D gene: TRBD1; CDR3 DNA: TGCGCCAGCAGCACCGGGACAGAGAACACTGAAGCTTTCTTT; CDR3 protein: CASSTGTENTEAFF
clone size: NA; J gene: TRBJ2-1; V gene: TRBV7-9; D gene: NA; CDR3 DNA: TGTGCCAGCAGCTCGGGCTCCTACAATGAGCAGTTCTTC; CDR3 protein: CASSSGSYNEQFF
clone size: NA; J gene: TRBJ2-3; V gene: TRBV28; D gene: NA; CDR3 DNA: TGTGCCAGCAGGGACTTACTTACAGATACGCAGTATTTT; CDR3 protein: CASRDLLTDTQYF
clone size: few; J gene: TRBJ2-4; V gene: TRBV19; D gene: NA; CDR3 DNA: TGTGCCAGTAGAAGAGGGTTTGGAAACATTCAGTACTTC; CDR3 protein: CASRRGFGNIQYF
clone size: few; J gene: TRBJ2-7; V gene: TRBV30; D gene: NA; CDR3 DNA: TGTGCCTGGAGTCCAGAATCCTACGAGCAGTACTTC; CDR3 protein: CAWSPESYEQYF
clone size: few; J gene: TRBJ2-1; V gene: TRBV29-1; D gene: TRBD2; CDR3 DNA: TGCAGCGTTGAAAGCGCGGGGGGGCGGGATGAGCAGTTCTTC; CDR3 protein: CSVESAGGRDEQFF
clone size: few; J gene: TRBJ2-7; V gene: TRBV27; D gene: TRBD1; CDR3 DNA: TGTGCCAGCAGTTTATCGGGGACAGTCTACGAGCAGTACTTC; CDR3 protein: CASSLSGTVYEQYF
clone size: many; J gene: TRBJ2-7; V gene: TRBV12-3/TRBV12-4; D gene: NA; CDR3 DNA: TGTGCCAGCAGTTTGGGACTGACCTACGAGCAGTACTTC; CDR3 protein: CASSLGLTYEQYF
clone size: NA; J gene: TRBJ2-7; V gene: TRBV2; D gene: NA; CDR3 DNA: TGTGCCAGCAGTGAACCTGAACCTGGAAGCTCCTACGAGCAGTACTTC; CDR3 protein: CASSEPEPGSSYEQYF
clone size: NA; J gene: TRBJ1-1; V gene: TRBV19; D gene: NA; CDR3 DNA: TGTGCCAGTAGTAGGGGTTTGAGCACTGAAGCTTTCTTT; CDR3 protein: CASSRGLSTEAFF
clone size: many; J gene: TRBJ1-5; V gene: TRBV25-1; D gene: NA; CDR3 DNA: TGTGCCAGCAGTGACTATAGCAATCAGCCCCAGCATTTT; CDR3 protein: CASSDYSNQPQHF
clone size: many; J gene: TRBJ2-1; V gene: TRBV29-1; D gene: NA; CDR3 DNA: TGCAGCTTTCTACGGAGTTTCAATGAGCAGTTCTTC; CDR3 protein: CSFLRSFNEQFF
clone size: many; J gene: TRBJ1-1; V gene: TRBV11-2; D gene: NA; CDR3 DNA: TGTGCCAGCAGGCGGGGGCGGGGTGAAGCTTTCTTT; CDR3 protein: CASRRGRGEAFF
clone size: NA; J gene: TRBJ2-5; V gene: TRBV13; D gene: TRBD2; CDR3 DNA: TGTGCCAGCAGCTCAACTCCGACTAGCGGGGAGACCCAGTACTTC; CDR3 protein: CASSSTPTSGETQYF
clone size: NA; J gene: TRBJ2-3; V gene: TRBV7-9; D gene: TRBD2; CDR3 DNA: TGTGCCAGCAGCTTAGTTGGGTCCCTAGCGGACACGCAGTATTTT; CDR3 protein: CASSLVGSLADTQYF
clone size: few; J gene: TRBJ2-3; V gene: TRBV11-2; D gene: NA; CDR3 DNA: TGTGCCAGCAGCTTAGACCGGCTTGGGGACACAGATACGCAGTATTTT; CDR3 protein: CASSLDRLGDTDTQYF
clone size: NA; J gene: TRBJ1-4; V gene: TRBV18; D gene: NA; CDR3 DNA: TGTGCCAGCTCATCTTCGGTCGGGATACCTAATGAAAAACTGTTTTTT; CDR3 protein: CASSSSVGIPNEKLFF
clone size: few; J gene: TRBJ2-2; V gene: TRBV12-3/TRBV12-4; D gene: NA; CDR3 DNA: TGTGCCAGCAGTTTTGGGGGGCCGAGCGGGGAGCTGTTTTTT; CDR3 protein: CASSFGGPSGELFF
clone size: NA; J gene: TRBJ2-7; V gene: TRBV27; D gene: NA; CDR3 DNA: TGTGCCAGCAGCCCCCGGGGGTTCCCTGACTACGAGCAGTACTTC; CDR3 protein: CASSPRGFPDYEQYF
clone size: NA; J gene: TRBJ2-7; V gene: TRBV7-8; D gene: NA; CDR3 DNA: TGTGCCAGCAGCTTCGGGGGGCGATCCTACGAGCAGTACTTC; CDR3 protein: CASSFGGRSYEQYF
clone size: few; J gene: TRBJ1-1; V gene: TRBV7-9; D gene: NA; CDR3 DNA: TGTGCCAGCAGAACAGGATACACTGAAGCTTTCTTT; CDR3 protein: CASRTGYTEAFF
clone size: few; J gene: TRBJ2-3; V gene: TRBV4-2; D gene: NA; CDR3 DNA: TGTGCCAGCAGCCAAGATGGGGGGCCCACAGATACGCAGTATTTT; CDR3 protein: CASSQDGGPTDTQYF
clone size: few; J gene: TRBJ2-2; V gene: TRBV6-5; D gene: TRBD2; CDR3 DNA: TGTGCCAGCAGTTATTCGGCGGGGGGTGCCGTCCGGGAGCTGTTTTTT; CDR3 protein: CASSYSAGGAVRELFF
clone size: NA; J gene: TRBJ1-1; V gene: TRBV10-1; D gene: NA; CDR3 DNA: TGCGCCAGCAGTGATGGGACGGGAACGGCTGAAGCTTTCTTT; CDR3 protein: CASSDGTGTAEAFF
clone size: NA; J gene: TRBJ2-3; V gene: TRBV9; D gene: TRBD2; CDR3 DNA: TGTGCCAGCAGCAATAGACTAGCGGGGGACACAGATACGCAGTATTTT; CDR3 protein: CASSNRLAGDTDTQYF
clone size: NA; J gene: TRBJ1-1; V gene: TRBV5-1; D gene: TRBD1; CDR3 DNA: TGCGCCAGCAGCTTGGCCCTGGGACAGGGCGAAGCTTTCTTT; CDR3 protein: CASSLALGQGEAFF
clone size: NA; J gene: TRBJ1-1; V gene: TRBV9; D gene: NA; CDR3 DNA: TGTGCCAGCAGCTCTAGCGGAGGGATGAACACTGAAGCTTTCTTT; CDR3 protein: CASSSSGGMNTEAFF
clone size: NA; J gene: TRBJ2-1; V gene: TRBV7-6; D gene: TRBD2; CDR3 DNA: TGTGCCAGCAGCTTAGCCGCGACTAGCGGGGGGGCCAGGGATGAGCAGTTCTTC; CDR3 protein: CASSLAATSGGARDEQFF
clone size: NA; J gene: TRBJ1-1; V gene: TRBV29-1; D gene: NA; CDR3 DNA: TGCAGCGTTACCTTTCTCCAGGATGCTTTCTTT; CDR3 protein: CSVTFLQDAFF
clone size: few; J gene: TRBJ2-2; V gene: TRBV5-4; D gene: NA; CDR3 DNA: TGTGCCAGCAGCTTGGCCCGGCCGATACAAAACACCGGGGAGCTGTTTTTT; CDR3 protein: CASSLARPIQNTGELFF
clone size: NA; J gene: TRBJ2-3; V gene: TRBV4-3; D gene: NA; CDR3 DNA: TGCGCCAGCAGCCAGTCCGGGACGGCAAGCACAGATGTCCAGTATTTT; CDR3 protein: CASSQSGTASTDVQYF
clone size: NA; J gene: TRBJ1-2; V gene: TRBV12-3/TRBV12-4; D gene: TRBD1; CDR3 DNA: TGTGCCAGCAGTTTGGGACAGCTGGGAGGCTATGGCTACACCTTC; CDR3 protein: CASSLGQLGGYGYTF
clone size: NA; J gene: TRBJ2-1; V gene: TRBV15; D gene: TRBD2; CDR3 DNA: TGTGCCACCAGCAACCCGACTAGCGGAGAGCAGTTCTTC; CDR3 protein: CATSNPTSGEQFF
clone size: NA; J gene: TRBJ2-3; V gene: TRBV6-5; D gene: TRBD1; CDR3 DNA: TGTGGACAGGGGGCATTTCCAGATACGCAGTATTTT; CDR3 protein: CGQGAFPDTQYF
clone size: NA; J gene: TRBJ2-7; V gene: TRBV3-1; D gene: TRBD1; CDR3 DNA: TGTGCCAGCAGCCAAGAACCGGGACAGGGATACGAGCAGTACTTC; CDR3 protein: CASSQEPGQGYEQYF
clone size: NA; J gene: TRBJ2-1; V gene: TRBV10-3; D gene: NA; CDR3 DNA: TGTGCCATACTCGAATCCCTAGCTACTGAGCAGTTCTTC; CDR3 protein: CAILESLATEQFF
clone size: NA; J gene: TRBJ1-1; V gene: TRBV3-1; D gene: TRBD1; CDR3 DNA: TGTGCCAGCAGCCAAGAGTGGTCGCTAGCCGGACAGGGGACATATAATGCTTTCTTT; CDR3 protein: CASSQEWSLAGQGTYNAFF